The 25 T cell receptor beta chains below come from one sample, sequenced in a study of shared clonotypes between healthy human individuals. The data were produced by immunoSEQ multiplex PCR, yet TCRdb's version contains in-frame clones alone and is incomplete. In the table there are about 560,000 clones, around 76% of which are singletons. Material: PBMCs. The receptor source for this set is a woman in her 40s in good health. Some clones in this sample may be carry-over from other donors' samples.

The rearrangement joins TRBV28 to TRBJ1-5, with D unclear. This CDR3 region has 16 residues. The V end lost 2 bases, the J end lost 0 bases, and 11 bases lay between the germline ends. Germline values: CDR1 MDHEN, CDR2 SYDVKM. This CDR3 is CASSLSSGLSNQPQHF. Written as DNA, the CDR3 is TGTGCCAGCAGTTTAAGTTCGGGTCTTAGCAATCAGCCCCAGCATTTT.

This chain joins TRBV28 and TRBJ1-1; 7 bases are shared with TRBD1. Trimming removed 5 bases from V and 0 bases from J; junction bases left unmatched: 12. Germline V CDR1 and CDR2: MDHEN, SYDVKM. CDR3 size: 17 residues. The CDR3 here is CASSRPGQDPMNTEAFF. The CDR3 DNA follows: TGTGCCAGCAGTCGCCCCGGACAGGACCCCATGAACACTGAAGCTTTCTTT.

In its sample, this clone was seen once. The sample holds other DNA sequences that translate to the same CDR3. The chain links TRBV19 to TRBJ2-7; 8 nucleotides agree with TRBD1. The germline V gene has CDR1 LNHDA and CDR2 SQIVND (reference sequence). The length of the CDR3 is 13 residues. V gave up 10 bases and J gave up 3 bases; unmatched junction bases: 8. CDR3 DNA sequence: TGTGCCACCGCCGGGACAGGTGGCTACGAGCAGTACTTC. It codes for CATAGTGGYEQYF.

This clone was detected only a few times. The chain couples TRBV2 to TRBJ2-5; 10 bases match TRBD1. TRBJ2-7 explains the end of the DNA better; the J call may be wrong. Germline CDR1 and CDR2: SNHLY and FYNNEI. This CDR3 comprises 13 residues. CDR3 sequence: CASSRDRGGEQYF. For the CDR3, the DNA is TGTGCCAGCAGTCGGGACAGGGGCGGCGAGCAGTACTTC.

This rearrangement joins TRBV30 to TRBJ1-5; 8 nucleotides agree with TRBD1. The ends lost 3 bases at V and 3 bases at J; junction bases unmatched: 4. From germline, CDR1 is GTSNPN and CDR2 SVGIG (reference sequence). The CDR3 sequence is 14 residues long. The chain's CDR3 is CAWRRTGNNQPQHF. CDR3 DNA: TGTGCCTGGAGGAGGACAGGGAACAATCAGCCCCAGCATTTT.

The CDR3 sequence is CATTSPGLETGNTIYF. CDR3 coding DNA: TGTGCCACCACCTCACCGGGGTTGGAGACTGGAAACACCATATATTTT. The V gene is TRBV19, the J gene TRBJ1-3; D remains ambiguous. V gave up 10 bases and J gave up 2 bases, with 21 bases separating them. The CDR3 extends over 16 amino acids. The germline V gene has CDR1 LNHDA and CDR2 SQIVND (reference sequence). The entire variable domain, with the rest obtained from reference TRBV19 and TRBJ1-3, is as follows: DGGITQSPKYLFRKEGQNVTLSCEQNLNHDAMYWYRQDPGQGLRLIYYSQIVNDFQKGDIAEGYSVSREKKESFPLTVTSAQKNPTAFYLCATTSPGLETGNTIYFGEGSWLTVV.

The chain recombines TRBV6-5 with TRBJ2-2, with no clear D. This CDR3 is 16 amino acids long. Germline V gives CDR1 MNHEY, CDR2 SVGAGI. Between the trimmed V and J ends, which lost 3 bases and 6 bases, there was a span of 17 bases. CDR3: CASSYYGGFSSGELFF. DNA for the CDR3: TGTGCCAGCAGTTATTACGGTGGATTTTCATCCGGGGAGCTGTTTTTT.

The rearrangement joins TRBV2 to TRBJ2-3; no firm D call. This CDR3 is 14 amino acids long. The germline V gene encodes CDR1 SNHLY and CDR2 FYNNEI. Trimming left V 4 bases short and J 2 bases short, with 10 bases between. CDR3 residues: CASSVVGNTDTQYF. The CDR3 region has the DNA TGTGCCAGCAGTGTGGTAGGGAACACAGATACGCAGTATTTT.

This chain joins TRBV4-1 and TRBJ2-7, with 12 bases identical to TRBD2. Unmatched junction bases numbered 6, after V lost 2 bases and J lost 4 bases. Looked up from germline, CDR1 is MGHRA and CDR2 is YSYEKL. CDR3 length: 16 residues. The CDR3 sequence: CASSQPTSGRQYEQYF. For the CDR3, the DNA is TGCGCCAGCAGCCAACCGACTAGCGGGAGACAGTACGAGCAGTACTTC.

This clone has a count of ten or more. This chain joins TRBV19 and TRBJ2-3; 9 positions agree with TRBD1. The germline V gene has CDR1 LNHDA and CDR2 SQIVND (reference sequence). V shed 3 bases, J shed 0 bases, and the junction held 4 bases outside the gene matches. There are 16 residues in the CDR3. The CDR3 DNA reads TGTGCCAGTAGTATTTTGGGGACAGGGAGCACAGATACGCAGTATTTT. This codes for CASSILGTGSTDTQYF.

The chain is built from TRBV19 and TRBJ2-5; the match to TRBD1 covers 8 bases. The CDR3 extends over 15 amino acids. The V and J ends lost 8 bases and 6 bases, in that order; junction bases with no gene match: 14. Per the germline V gene, CDR1 is LNHDA and CDR2 is SQIVND (reference sequence). The CDR3 coding sequence is TGTGCCAGTTCAACAGGGGGTGCGAATGGAAAGACCCAGTACTTC. The encoded protein is CASSTGGANGKTQYF. Together with reference TRBV19 and TRBJ2-5, the CDR3 gives the full variable domain: DGGITQSPKYLFRKEGQNVTLSCEQNLNHDAMYWYRQDPGQGLRLIYYSQIVNDFQKGDIAEGYSVSREKKESFPLTVTSAQKNPTAFYLCASSTGGANGKTQYFGPGTRLLVL.

In nucleotides, the CDR3 is TGTGCCAGCAGCTTGCAGGGGGCGAGTGTCGAGCAGTACTTC. It codes for CASSLQGASVEQYF. The rearrangement joins TRBV7-6 to TRBJ2-7; 8 nucleotides agree with TRBD1. Per germline, CDR1 SGHVS and CDR2 FNYEAQ. CDR3 length: 14 amino acids. V trimming: 3 bases; J trimming: 6 bases; junction bases outside the gene matches: 7.

The chain couples TRBV5-1 to TRBJ2-3; 10 nucleotides match TRBD2. The CDR3 has 13 residues. With 0 bases clipped from V and 12 bases from J, the junction kept 4 bases outside the gene matches. Germline lookup yields CDR1 SGHRS and CDR2 YFSETQ. The CDR3 region is CASSLETSGYQYF. As DNA, the CDR3 is TGCGCCAGCAGCTTGGAGACTAGCGGGTATCAGTATTTT.

The genes are TRBV19 and TRBJ1-3; no definite D call. Trimming removed 4 bases at V and 2 bases at J, with 12 bases between. CDR1 and CDR2 from the germline V gene are LNHDA and SQIVND (reference sequence). The CDR3 totals 15 residues. For the CDR3, the DNA is TGTGCCAGTAGTACAAGCGACATTCCTGGAAACACCATATATTTT. This encodes CASSTSDIPGNTIYF.

V and J are TRBV18 and TRBJ2-3, with 7 bases lining up with TRBD1. V trimming: 6 bases; J trimming: 6 bases; junction bases outside the gene matches: 6. Germline V lookup: CDR1 KGHSH, CDR2 LQKENI. The CDR3 has 13 amino acids. As DNA, the CDR3 is TGTGCCAGCTCCCCCGGGACAGCGGATACGCAGTATTTT. Its translation: CASSPGTADTQYF.

V gene TRBV6-1 combines with J gene TRBJ2-7; 7 positions agree with TRBD2. Germline V gene data show CDR1 as MNHNS and CDR2 as SASEGT. V was pared by 5 bases and J by 5 bases, with 9 bases of the junction left unmatched. CDR3 length equals 14 residues. CDR3 residues: CASSTGGHLNEQYF. CDR3 in DNA: TGTGCCAGCAGTACGGGAGGCCACCTGAACGAGCAGTACTTC.

In its sample, this clone was seen once. The genes are TRBV15 and TRBJ1-1; D perhaps matches TRBD1 (5 bases). CDR3 length: 15 amino acids. Germline V gene sequence: CDR1 LNHNV, CDR2 YYDKDF (reference sequence). Deletions cut 3 bases from V and 1 base from J, with 12 bases between. CDR3 DNA: TGTGCCACCAGCAGGGGAGGGACGGCGAACACTGAAGCTTTCTTT. It encodes CATSRGGTANTEAFF.

The chain joins TRBV6-5 to TRBJ2-1; D not certain. The germline CDR1 and CDR2 sequences are MNHEY and SVGAGI. Trimming removed 6 bases from V and 0 bases from J, with 6 bases in between. CDR3 length: 13 amino acids. The CDR3 here is CASSMGSYNEQFF. DNA of the CDR3: TGTGCCAGCAGCATGGGCTCCTACAATGAGCAGTTCTTC.

The genes are TRBV5-1 and TRBJ2-7; D possibly corresponds to TRBD1 (5 bases). This CDR3 comprises 16 residues. V lost 3 bases to trimming and J lost 1 base, with 17 bases between them. Germline lookup yields CDR1 SGHRS and CDR2 YFSETQ. The CDR3 reads CASSSGATAQSYEQYF. The DNA of the CDR3 is TGCGCCAGCAGCTCTGGTGCGACAGCCCAATCCTACGAGCAGTACTTC.

This clone was picked up one time. This chain joins TRBV30 and TRBJ1-2; possibly TRBD1 for D (6 bases). CDR1 GTSNPN and CDR2 SVGIG come from the germline V gene (reference sequence). Trimming removed 5 bases at V and 4 bases at J, with 8 bases between. The CDR3 sequence is 11 residues long. As DNA, the CDR3 is TGTGCCTGGCAACAGGGCTATGGCTACACCTTC. It translates to CAWQQGYGYTF.

This chain links TRBV7-2 with TRBJ2-2; 9 bases match TRBD1. This CDR3 contains 16 residues. Germline V CDR1 and CDR2: SGHTA, FQGNSA. V gave up 5 bases and J gave up 2 bases; unmatched junction bases: 6. CDR3 in amino acids: CASSPTGGLNTGELFF. The CDR3 nucleotides read TGTGCCAGCAGCCCCACAGGGGGCCTTAACACCGGGGAGCTGTTTTTT.

The V and J genes are TRBV7-2 and TRBJ2-5; 8 bases map to TRBD1. V trimming: 5 bases; J trimming: 4 bases; junction bases outside the gene matches: 6. The CDR3 covers 14 residues. CDR1 SGHTA and CDR2 FQGNSA come from the germline V gene. CDR3 sequence (DNA): TGTGCCAGCAGCCTCCAGACAGGGGCAGAGACCCAGTACTTC. Amino acid sequence: CASSLQTGAETQYF.

The chain couples TRBV5-1 to TRBJ1-4; D is possibly TRBD1 (5 bases). Trimming left V 4 bases short and J 0 bases short, with 13 bases between. The CDR3 totals 16 residues. Germline CDR1 and CDR2: SGHRS and YFSETQ. The CDR3 DNA is TGCGCCAGCAGCCAAGGGACGCAAACAACTAATGAAAAACTGTTTTTT. This codes for CASSQGTQTTNEKLFF.

This clone was seen more than once but under ten times. V gene TRBV5-1 combines with J gene TRBJ1-1; weak D call: TRBD1 (5 bases). The CDR3 is made up of 13 amino acids. The V gene's germline CDR1 is SGHRS and CDR2 YFSETQ. V was cut by 2 bases and J by 4 bases, with 9 bases left in between. The CDR3: CASSFGTFTEAFF. CDR3 DNA sequence: TGCGCCAGCAGCTTTGGGACGTTCACTGAAGCTTTCTTT.

The chain couples TRBV6-1 to TRBJ2-1; D is possibly TRBD2 (6 bases). This CDR3 contains 16 residues. Germline V gives CDR1 MNHNS, CDR2 SASEGT. Trimming shortened V by 4 bases and J by 2 bases, and 15 bases separated the two germline ends. CDR3 protein: CASSGLEGQAYNEQFF. The DNA of the CDR3 is TGTGCCAGCAGTGGGTTGGAGGGCCAAGCCTACAATGAGCAGTTCTTC.